This passage covers 2 T cell receptor beta chains from one sample sequenced in a study of beta chain features in type 1 diabetes. Points from the study as a whole: A moderate, significant TCRB CDR3 shortening appeared in type 1 diabetes across four CD4+ subsets.

Their target antigens are unknown. The whole isolated RNA underwent reverse transcription, so sequencing captured expressed TCRB transcripts. Profiled with immunoSEQ multiplex PCR; TCRdb holds only in-frame clones, not every one. The table includes hundreds of thousands of clones, over 12% detected once. Sequenced material: naive CD4+ T cells from blood. The receptors come from a young man with type 1 diabetes.

The J gene is TRBJ1-1, the V gene TRBV7-2; tentatively, D is TRBD1 (6 bases). Germline V CDR1 and CDR2: SGHTA, FQGNSA. The V gene lost 5 bases and the J gene lost 2 bases, with 9 bases spanning the gap. The CDR3 is 13 amino acids. The CDR3 region is CASSVQGNTEAFF. CDR3 DNA sequence: TGTGCCAGCAGCGTACAGGGTAACACTGAAGCTTTCTTT. The full variable domain, its missing parts supplied by reference TRBV7-2 and TRBJ1-1, is GAGVSQSPSNKVTEKGKDVELRCDPISGHTALYWYRQSLGQGLEFLIYFQGNSAPDKSGLPSDRFSAERTGGSVSTLTIQRTQQEDSAVYLCASSVQGNTEAFFGQGTRLTVV.

This clone was observed a handful of times. This chain connects TRBV5-4 to TRBJ2-2; D perhaps matches TRBD1 (6 bases). Trimming cost V 2 bases and J 6 bases, with 11 bases left between them. The CDR3 totals 14 residues. Germline loops: CDR1 SGHNT, CDR2 YYREEE (reference sequence). CDR3 in DNA: TGTGCCAGCAGCTTCCCAGGGGACGCCGGGGAGCTGTTTTTT. Translated, it gives CASSFPGDAGELFF.